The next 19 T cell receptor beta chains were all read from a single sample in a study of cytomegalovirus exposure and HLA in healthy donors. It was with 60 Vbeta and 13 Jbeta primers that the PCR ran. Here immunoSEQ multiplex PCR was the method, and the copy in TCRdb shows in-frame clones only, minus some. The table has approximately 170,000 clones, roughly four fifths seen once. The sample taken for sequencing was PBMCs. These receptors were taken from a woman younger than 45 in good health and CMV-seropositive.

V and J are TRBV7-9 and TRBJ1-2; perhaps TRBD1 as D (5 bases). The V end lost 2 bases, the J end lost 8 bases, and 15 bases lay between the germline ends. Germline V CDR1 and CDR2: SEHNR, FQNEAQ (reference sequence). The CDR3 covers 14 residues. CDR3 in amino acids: CASSLRAGIDGYTF. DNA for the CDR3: TGTGCCAGCAGCTTAAGAGCAGGGATAGACGGCTACACCTTC.

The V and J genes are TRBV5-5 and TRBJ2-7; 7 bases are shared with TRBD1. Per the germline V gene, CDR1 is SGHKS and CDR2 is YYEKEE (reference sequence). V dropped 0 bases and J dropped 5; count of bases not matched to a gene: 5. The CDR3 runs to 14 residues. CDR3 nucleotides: TGTGCCAGCAGCTTGGCCGGGACAGAAGACGAGCAGTACTTC. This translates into CASSLAGTEDEQYF.

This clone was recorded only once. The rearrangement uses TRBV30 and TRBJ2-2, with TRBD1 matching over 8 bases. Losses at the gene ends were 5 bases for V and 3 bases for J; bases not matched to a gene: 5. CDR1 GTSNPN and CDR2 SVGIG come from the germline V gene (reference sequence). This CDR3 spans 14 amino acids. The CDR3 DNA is TGTGCCTGGGATCCGGGACAGGACACCGGGGAGCTGTTTTTT. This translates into CAWDPGQDTGELFF.

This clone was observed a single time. The CDR3 here is CASSQVNMGWATEAFF. The CDR3 nucleotides read TGCGCCAGCAGCCAAGTGAACATGGGTTGGGCCACTGAAGCTTTCTTT. The V and J genes are TRBV4-1 and TRBJ1-1, with no clear D. The CDR3 is 16 amino acids. CDR1 is MGHRA, CDR2 YSYEKL, per germline. Trimming took 1 base from V and 4 from J, leaving 16 bases between them.

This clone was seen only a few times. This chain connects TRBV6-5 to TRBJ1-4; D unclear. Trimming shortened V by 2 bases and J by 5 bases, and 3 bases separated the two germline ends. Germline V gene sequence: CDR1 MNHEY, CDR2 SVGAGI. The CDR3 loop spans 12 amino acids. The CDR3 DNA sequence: TGTGCCAGCAGTTACCCAAATGAAAAACTGTTTTTT. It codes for CASSYPNEKLFF.

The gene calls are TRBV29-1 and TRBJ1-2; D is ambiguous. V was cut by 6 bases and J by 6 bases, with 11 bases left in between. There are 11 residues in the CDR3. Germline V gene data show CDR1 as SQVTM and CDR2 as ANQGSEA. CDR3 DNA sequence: TGCAGCGTCGTCCTGGTAGATGGCTACACCTTC. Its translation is CSVVLVDGYTF.

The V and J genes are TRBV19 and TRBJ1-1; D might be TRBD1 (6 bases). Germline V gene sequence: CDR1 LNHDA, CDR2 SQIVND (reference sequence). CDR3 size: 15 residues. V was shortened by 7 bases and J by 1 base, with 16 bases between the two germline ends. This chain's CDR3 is CASNQLGAGNTEAFF. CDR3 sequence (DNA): TGTGCCAGTAATCAATTGGGGGCAGGGAACACTGAAGCTTTCTTT.

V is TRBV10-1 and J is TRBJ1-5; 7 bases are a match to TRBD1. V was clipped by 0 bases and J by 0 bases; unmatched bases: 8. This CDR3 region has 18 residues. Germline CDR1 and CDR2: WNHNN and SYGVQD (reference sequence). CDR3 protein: CASSESGQIFYSNQPQHF. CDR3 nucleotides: TGCGCCAGCAGTGAGTCGGGACAGATCTTTTATAGCAATCAGCCCCAGCATTTT.

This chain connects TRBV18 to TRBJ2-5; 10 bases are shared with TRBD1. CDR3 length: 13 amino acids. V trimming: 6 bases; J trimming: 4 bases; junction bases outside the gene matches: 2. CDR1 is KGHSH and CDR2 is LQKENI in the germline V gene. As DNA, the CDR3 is TGTGCCAGCTCTAGGGACAGGGGAGAGACCCAGTACTTC. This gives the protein CASSRDRGETQYF. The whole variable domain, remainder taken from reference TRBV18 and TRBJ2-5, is NAGVMQNPRHLVRRRGQEARLRCSPMKGHSHVYWYRQLPEEGLKFMVYLQKENIIDESGMPKERFSAEFPKEGPSILRIQQVVRGDSAAYFCASSRDRGETQYFGPGTRLLVL.

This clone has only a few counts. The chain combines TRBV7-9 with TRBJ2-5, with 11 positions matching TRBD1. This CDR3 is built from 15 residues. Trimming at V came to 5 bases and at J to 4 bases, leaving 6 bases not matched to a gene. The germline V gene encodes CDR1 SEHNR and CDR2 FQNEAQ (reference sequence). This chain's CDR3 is CASSVGQGGLETQYF. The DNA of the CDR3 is TGTGCCAGCAGCGTGGGACAGGGGGGTTTAGAGACCCAGTACTTC. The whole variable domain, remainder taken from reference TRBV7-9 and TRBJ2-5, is DTGVSQNPRHKITKRGQNVTFRCDPISEHNRLYWYRQTLGQGPEFLTYFQNEAQLEKSRLLSDRFSAERPKGSFSTLEIQRTEQGDSAMYLCASSVGQGGLETQYFGPGTRLLVL.

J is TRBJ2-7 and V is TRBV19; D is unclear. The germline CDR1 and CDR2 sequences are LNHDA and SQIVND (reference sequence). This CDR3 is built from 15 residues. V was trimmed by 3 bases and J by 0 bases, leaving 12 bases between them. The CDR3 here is CASSINAVSSYEQYF. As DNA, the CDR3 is TGTGCCAGTAGTATTAATGCTGTGAGCTCCTACGAGCAGTACTTC.

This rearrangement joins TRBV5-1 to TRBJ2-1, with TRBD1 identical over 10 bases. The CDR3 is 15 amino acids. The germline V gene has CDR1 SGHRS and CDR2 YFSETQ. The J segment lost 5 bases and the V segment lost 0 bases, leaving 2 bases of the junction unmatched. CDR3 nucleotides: TGCGCCAGCAGCTTGGGGGACAGGGGAGACAATGAGCAGTTCTTC. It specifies CASSLGDRGDNEQFF.

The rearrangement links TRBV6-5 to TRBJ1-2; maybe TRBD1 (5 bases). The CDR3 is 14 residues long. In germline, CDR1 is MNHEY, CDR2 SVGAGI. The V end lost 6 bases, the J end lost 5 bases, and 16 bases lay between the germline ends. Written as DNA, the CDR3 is TGTGCCAGCAGCATAGCCGGGACTGTGTATGGCTACACCTTC. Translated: CASSIAGTVYGYTF.

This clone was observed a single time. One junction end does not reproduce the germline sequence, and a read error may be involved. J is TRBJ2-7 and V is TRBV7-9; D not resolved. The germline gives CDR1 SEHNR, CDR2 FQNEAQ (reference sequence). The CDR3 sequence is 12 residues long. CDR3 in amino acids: CSSSRQAYEQYF. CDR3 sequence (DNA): TGTTCCAGCAGCCGCCAGGCCTACGAGCAGTACTTC. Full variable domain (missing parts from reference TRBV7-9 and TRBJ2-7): DTGVSQNPRHKITKRGQNVTFRCDPISEHNRLYWYRQTLGQGPEFLTYFQNEAQLEKSRLLSDRFSAERPKGSFSTLEIQRTEQGDSAMYLCSSSRQAYEQYFGPGTRLTVT.

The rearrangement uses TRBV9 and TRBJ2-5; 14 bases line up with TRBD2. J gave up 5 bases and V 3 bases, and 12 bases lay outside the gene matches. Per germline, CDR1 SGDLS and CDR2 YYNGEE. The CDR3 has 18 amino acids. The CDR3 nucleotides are TGTGCCAGCAGCGAGGGGGGACTAGCGGGGGCCGGGGCGGAGACCCAGTACTTC. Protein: CASSEGGLAGAGAETQYF.

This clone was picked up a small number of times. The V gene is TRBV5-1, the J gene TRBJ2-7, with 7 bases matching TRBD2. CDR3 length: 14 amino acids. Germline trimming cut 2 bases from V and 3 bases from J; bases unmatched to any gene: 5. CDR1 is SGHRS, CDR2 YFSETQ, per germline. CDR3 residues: CASSFSGGHYEQYF. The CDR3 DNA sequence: TGCGCCAGCAGCTTCTCGGGAGGACACTACGAGCAGTACTTC.

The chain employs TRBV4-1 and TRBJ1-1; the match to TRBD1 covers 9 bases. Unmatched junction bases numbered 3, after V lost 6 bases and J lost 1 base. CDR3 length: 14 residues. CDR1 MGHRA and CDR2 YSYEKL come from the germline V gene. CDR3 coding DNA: TGCGCCAGCAGGAAGGACAGGGGGAACACTGAAGCTTTCTTT. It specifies CASRKDRGNTEAFF.

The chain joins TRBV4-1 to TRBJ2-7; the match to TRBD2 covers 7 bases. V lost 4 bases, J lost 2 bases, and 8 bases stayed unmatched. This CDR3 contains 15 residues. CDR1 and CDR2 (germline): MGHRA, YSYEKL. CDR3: CASSPGGVVPYEQYF. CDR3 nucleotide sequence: TGCGCCAGCAGCCCTGGGGGGGTCGTCCCCTACGAGCAGTACTTC.

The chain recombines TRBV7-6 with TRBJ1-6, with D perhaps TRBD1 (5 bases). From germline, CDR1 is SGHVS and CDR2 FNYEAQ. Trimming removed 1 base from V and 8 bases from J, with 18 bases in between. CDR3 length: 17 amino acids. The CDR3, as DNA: TGTGCCAGCAGCTTAGTCCGAGACAGCATTCTTCATTCACCCCTCCACTTT. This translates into CASSLVRDSILHSPLHF.